The 14 T cell receptor beta chains below were found in one sample sequenced in a study of Ad26.COV2.S vaccination and SARS-CoV-2 variants. Treatment denoted: some 20 received Ad26.COV2.S at low or high dose, single or two shots; roughly five received placebo; per-sample allocation not given. Sampling occurred on day 63 after the first vaccine or placebo injection. Repertoires were generated with immunoSEQ multiplex PCR, while TCRdb's copy carries only in-frame clones and drops some. Of around 380,000 clones listed, 70% to 90% were seen once; the top ten hold 3.5%. The sequencing here drew on peripheral blood, taken in a trial of Ad26.COV2.S vaccine versus placebo. The receptors derive from a person between 18 and 65 years old who received the Ad26.COV2.S COVID-19 vaccine or a placebo.

The rearrangement joins TRBV19 to TRBJ2-7; the D gene is possibly TRBD2 (5 bases). Germline loops: CDR1 LNHDA, CDR2 SQIVND (reference sequence). The CDR3 has 13 residues. Trimming removed 4 bases at V and 3 bases at J, with 10 bases between. CDR3 sequence (DNA): TGTGCCAGTAGTACCGGACGGGGCTACGAGCAGTACTTC. It encodes CASSTGRGYEQYF.

The chain combines TRBV10-3 with TRBJ2-2; 7 bases match TRBD2. This CDR3 is 15 amino acids long. Germline CDR1 ENHRY, CDR2 SYGVKD. After removal of 0 bases from V and 4 bases from J, the junction contained 2 bases not matched to a gene. The CDR3 DNA is TGTGCCATCAGTGAGTCAGCGGGGCCCACCGGGGAGCTGTTTTTT. Amino acid sequence: CAISESAGPTGELFF.

This clone was seen a handful of times. The chain's CDR3 is CASSMAGTGGNNSPLHF. The CDR3 DNA follows: TGTGCCAGCAGCATGGCCGGGACAGGAGGGAATAATTCACCCCTCCACTTT. V and J are TRBV7-8 and TRBJ1-6; 8 nucleotides align to TRBD1. The CDR3 spans 17 residues. Looked up from germline, CDR1 is SGHVS and CDR2 is FQNEAQ. V was clipped by 5 bases and J by 5 bases; unmatched bases: 11.

This chain uses TRBV5-8 with TRBJ2-7; TRBD2 agrees at 11 bases. Per germline, CDR1 SGHTS and CDR2 YDEGEE. The CDR3 is made up of 20 amino acids. Germline trimming cut 0 bases from V and 4 bases from J; bases unmatched to any gene: 18. This chain's CDR3 is CASSLEVGLAGGEYGYEQYF. Written as DNA, the CDR3 is TGTGCCAGCAGCTTGGAAGTGGGGCTAGCGGGGGGAGAATACGGGTACGAGCAGTACTTC.

This chain uses TRBV5-1 with TRBJ2-1, with unresolved D. The CDR3 contains 13 residues. Trimming shortened V by 3 bases and J by 4 bases, and 8 bases separated the two germline ends. Germline V gene data show CDR1 as SGHRS and CDR2 as YFSETQ. The CDR3 reads CASSSDPYNEQFF. DNA of the CDR3: TGCGCCAGCAGCTCAGACCCTTACAATGAGCAGTTCTTC.

This rearrangement joins TRBV3-1 (or the pseudogene TRBV3-2) to TRBJ2-1; D gene ambiguous. Germline assignment: CDR1 LGHDT and CDR2 YNNKEL (reference sequence). V gave up 4 bases and J gave up 0 bases, with 16 bases separating them. The CDR3 loop spans 17 amino acids. CDR3 loop: CASSPPEAESSYNEQFF. CDR3 bases: TGTGCCAGCAGCCCGCCAGAGGCTGAGAGCTCCTACAATGAGCAGTTCTTC.

The rearrangement joins TRBV10-2 to TRBJ1-2; possibly TRBD1 for D (5 bases). CDR1 WSHSY and CDR2 SAAADI come from the germline V gene. V lost 6 bases to trimming and J lost 2 bases, with 13 bases between them. CDR3 length: 14 amino acids. The CDR3 DNA reads TGCGCCAGCAGGCCCAGGGAGGGGAACTATGGCTACACCTTC. Translated, it gives CASRPREGNYGYTF.

This clone showed up just a few times. The CDR3 sequence: CASSDPRDREGSPLHF. Here the CDR3 DNA reads TGTGCCAGCAGCGACCCTAGGGACCGAGAGGGGTCACCCCTCCACTTT. The chain has TRBV5-4 and TRBJ1-6; possibly TRBD1 for D (5 bases). The CDR3 contains 16 residues. CDR1 and CDR2 from the germline V gene are SGHNT and YYREEE (reference sequence). V was shortened by 4 bases and J by 10 bases, with 21 bases between the two germline ends.

The chain employs TRBV28 and TRBJ1-2, with TRBD1 identical over 8 bases. Germline CDR1 is MDHEN and CDR2 is SYDVKM. The CDR3 runs 14 residues. J lost 8 bases, V lost 5 bases, and 10 bases had no gene match. CDR3: CASSGAGGARGYTF. The CDR3 DNA follows: TGTGCCAGCAGTGGGGCAGGGGGCGCAAGAGGCTACACCTTC.

The gene calls are TRBV4-1 and TRBJ2-7; D is unclear. The V gene's germline CDR1 is MGHRA and CDR2 YSYEKL. Deletions cut 1 base from V and 7 bases from J, with 14 bases between. This CDR3 has 14 residues. The CDR3 DNA is TGCGCCAGCAGCCAAGTTGGCGGCTCCCGGGAGCAGTACTTC. Protein: CASSQVGGSREQYF.

This clone was picked up one time. The chain uses TRBV20-1 and TRBJ2-1; no clear D gene. The length of the CDR3 is 13 residues. V shed 3 bases and J shed 6 bases, with 12 bases lying between them. Germline lookup yields CDR1 DFQATT and CDR2 SNEGSKA (reference sequence). The CDR3 region has the DNA TGCAGTGCTAGTCCACCGAACCCCAATGAGCAGTTCTTC. Protein: CSASPPNPNEQFF.

This chain connects TRBV4-1 to TRBJ2-1; 10 positions match TRBD1. The V and J ends lost 4 bases and 7 bases, in that order; junction bases with no gene match: 4. Germline values: CDR1 MGHRA, CDR2 YSYEKL. The CDR3 totals 14 residues. The CDR3 reads CASSREDRGNEQFF. The CDR3 DNA sequence: TGCGCCAGCAGCCGAGAGGACAGGGGGAATGAGCAGTTCTTC.

This sequence joins TRBV27 and TRBJ1-6; TRBD1 matches at 8 bases. J gave up 14 bases and V 7 bases, and 10 bases lay outside the gene matches. Germline V gene lookup returns CDR1 MNHEY and CDR2 SMNVEV (reference sequence). CDR3 length: 13 amino acids. Here the CDR3 reads CASKRQGTYSLHF. CDR3 bases: TGTGCCAGCAAAAGACAGGGGACTTATTCCCTCCACTTT.

The chain uses TRBV6-5 and TRBJ2-5; D not resolved. Between the trimmed V and J ends, which lost 0 bases and 5 bases, there was a span of 7 bases. The CDR3 loop spans 13 amino acids. Germline values: CDR1 MNHEY, CDR2 SVGAGI. CDR3 amino acids: CASSYSPRETQYF. In DNA, the CDR3 is TGTGCCAGCAGTTACTCCCCGAGGGAGACCCAGTACTTC.